The entry below describes one T cell receptor (beta chain). These data are taken from a study of blood T cell repertoires in COVID-19. Overall study context: Sources were T cells, B-cell-depleted T cells, or PBMCs; the material itself was cDNA or gDNA.

Followed longitudinally, the Seattle patients had been enrolled during active infection. CDR1 LNHDA and CDR2 SQIVND come from the germline V gene (reference sequence). The CDR3 loop spans 15 amino acids. V was pared by 6 bases and J by 0 bases, with 14 bases between. Original processing notes: Quantification of nucleated cells was approximated via reference gene primer amplification. Sequenced by immunoSEQ multiplex PCR; TCRdb stores in-frame clones only, minus some. The DNA gave D and trimming, while V, J and clone size come from that table. Of around 400,000 clones detected, around 87% appear once; the ten largest clones hold roughly 2.1%.

This TCR derives from a woman aged 55-75 years with COVID-19, enrolled during active disease. Input material: peripheral blood. This chain connects TRBV19 to TRBJ1-2; D not certain. This CDR3 is CASRLPAEANYGYTF. In DNA form, the CDR3 reads TGTGCCAGTAGATTACCCGCGGAAGCTAACTATGGCTACACCTTC. Filled out from reference TRBV19 and TRBJ1-2, the complete variable domain reads DGGITQSPKYLFRKEGQNVTLSCEQNLNHDAMYWYRQDPGQGLRLIYYSQIVNDFQKGDIAEGYSVSREKKESFPLTVTSAQKNPTAFYLCASRLPAEANYGYTFGSGTRLTVV.